Below are 29 T cell receptor beta chains sequenced from a single sample in a study of blood T cell repertoires in COVID-19 (dated by TCRdb to the early 2020s). The library came from the immunoSEQ multiplex PCR assay. The immuneACCESS repertoire file appears here via TCRdb, limited to in-frame rearrangements. These files lack a portion of the clones; in checked studies, under half of the deficit traces to unresolved V genes, and the cause of the others is not known. This sample holds approximately 220,000 clones; 90% were observed only once. The ten biggest clones cover about 15% of the sample. The sequencing input was PBMCs or T cells enriched from blood (not recorded which). The receptors originated from a man in his thirties or forties who had been exposed to COVID-19.

The rearrangement joins TRBV25-1 to TRBJ2-3; D perhaps matches TRBD2 (6 bases). Per germline, CDR1 MGHDK and CDR2 SYGVNS. There are 15 residues in the CDR3. V lost 0 bases and J lost 5, with 12 bases in between. CDR3 amino acids: CASSEYSQGGDTQYF. The CDR3 coding sequence is TGTGCCAGCAGTGAATATAGCCAGGGAGGAGATACGCAGTATTTT.

The gene calls are TRBV11-3 and TRBJ2-1; 7 bases are shared with TRBD1. The V and J ends lost 1 base and 5 bases, in that order; junction bases with no gene match: 2. Germline CDR1 reads SGHNT; CDR2 reads YENEEA. This CDR3 is built from 14 residues. CDR3 in amino acids: CASSLVGTDNEQFF. The CDR3, as DNA: TGTGCCAGCAGCTTAGTGGGGACAGACAATGAGCAGTTCTTC.

This chain uses TRBV5-4 with TRBJ2-2; D uncertain. The CDR3 sequence is 12 residues long. Germline assignment: CDR1 SGHNT and CDR2 YYREEE (reference sequence). Trimming removed 5 bases from V and 6 bases from J, with 8 bases in between. This CDR3 reads CASSPWPGELFF. For the CDR3, the DNA is TGTGCCAGCAGTCCTTGGCCCGGGGAGCTGTTTTTT.

The chain combines TRBV18 with TRBJ1-4; D uncertain. The CDR3 is 16 amino acids. Germline V gene lookup returns CDR1 KGHSH and CDR2 LQKENI. Trimming pared 5 bases from V and 0 bases from J, leaving 13 bases between. In DNA, the CDR3 is TGTGCCAGCTCAGCGTCTCTAGCCGCAACTAATGAAAAACTGTTTTTT. Its translation is CASSASLAATNEKLFF.

V gene TRBV5-1 combines with J gene TRBJ2-1; tentative D call: TRBD2 (5 bases). Germline CDR1 is SGHRS and CDR2 is YFSETQ. With 4 bases removed from V and 3 bases from J, the gap between germline ends came to 11 bases. The CDR3 spans 14 residues. The CDR3 nucleotides read TGCGCCAGCAGCCTCACCGAGGGCTACAATGAGCAGTTCTTC. This translates into CASSLTEGYNEQFF.

This chain uses TRBV19 with TRBJ1-1; 7 bases line up with TRBD1. Trimming at V came to 4 bases and at J to 3 bases, leaving 8 bases not matched to a gene. The length of the CDR3 is 15 residues. CDR1 and CDR2 (germline): LNHDA, SQIVND (reference sequence). CDR3 DNA sequence: TGTGCCAGTAGTACCCGACAGGGTTGGCACACTGAAGCTTTCTTT. This sequence encodes CASSTRQGWHTEAFF.

In regard to this clone: Other DNA sequences in the sample encode the same CDR3. The V gene is TRBV18, the J gene TRBJ1-1; 8 bases map to TRBD1. Trimming cost V 3 bases and J 1 base; bases outside gene matches: 1. Germline CDR1 reads KGHSH; CDR2 reads LQKENI. This CDR3 is built from 14 residues. CDR3 nucleotides: TGTGCCAGCTCACCGGGGACAGGGAACACTGAAGCTTTCTTT. It codes for CASSPGTGNTEAFF.

This clone was observed a single time. This chain connects TRBV30 to TRBJ2-1, with 8 bases that match TRBD2. The V segment lost 4 bases and the J segment 8 bases; nucleotides outside the gene matches: 10. This CDR3 comprises 14 residues. Germline V gene data show CDR1 as GTSNPN and CDR2 as SVGIG (reference sequence). Here the CDR3 reads CAWTLERGRDEQFF. The CDR3 nucleotides are TGTGCCTGGACCCTAGAGCGGGGGAGGGATGAGCAGTTCTTC.

This chain uses TRBV19 with TRBJ2-5; D might be TRBD1 (6 bases). The V end lost 6 bases, the J end lost 5 bases, and 31 bases lay between the germline ends. The CDR3 consists of 19 residues. Germline assignment: CDR1 LNHDA and CDR2 SQIVND (reference sequence). CDR3 loop: CASRSTGSYLFYRSETQYF. In nucleotides, the CDR3 is TGTGCCAGTAGGTCTACAGGGTCTTATCTCTTTTATCGTTCGGAGACCCAGTACTTC.

V usage is TRBV4-1 and J usage is TRBJ2-1; 9 bases align to TRBD1. This CDR3 is built from 15 residues. From germline, CDR1 is MGHRA and CDR2 YSYEKL. V gave up 0 bases and J gave up 8 bases; unmatched junction bases: 5. In DNA, the CDR3 is TGCGCCAGCAGCCAAGAAGGGACAGGGCGGGATGAGCAGTTCTTC. It yields the protein CASSQEGTGRDEQFF.

The V gene is TRBV19, the J gene TRBJ2-5; 10 positions match TRBD1. The V segment lost 5 bases and the J segment 1 base; nucleotides outside the gene matches: 7. Germline CDR1 reads LNHDA; CDR2 reads SQIVND (reference sequence). The CDR3 extends over 16 amino acids. The CDR3 nucleotides are TGTGCCAGTAGTGGACCGGGACAGGGGATCCAAGAGACCCAGTACTTC. It translates to CASSGPGQGIQETQYF.

The chain employs TRBV18 and TRBJ1-2; D ambiguous. Germline CDR1 KGHSH, CDR2 LQKENI. Trimming took off 6 bases at V and 0 bases at J, with 5 bases between the two ends. This CDR3 contains 12 residues. Written as DNA, the CDR3 is TGTGCCAGCTCCCGCGCTAACTATGGCTACACCTTC. Amino acids: CASSRANYGYTF.

CDR3 sequence reads: CASSVEGTDYGYTF. CDR3 DNA: TGCGCCAGCAGCGTAGAGGGGACAGACTATGGCTACACCTTC. This rearrangement joins TRBV5-1 to TRBJ1-2; TRBD1 agrees at 7 bases. Germline assignment: CDR1 SGHRS and CDR2 YFSETQ. The trim removed 4 bases at V and 3 bases at J, leaving 6 bases unmatched. The CDR3 contains 14 residues.

This chain connects TRBV18 to TRBJ1-1; D is perhaps TRBD1 (6 bases). The germline V and J ends were trimmed by 4 bases and 2 bases, with 11 bases remaining between them. This CDR3 comprises 14 residues. CDR1 is KGHSH and CDR2 is LQKENI in the germline V gene. The CDR3 spells CASSRGQTNTEAFF. The CDR3 DNA sequence: TGTGCCAGCTCACGAGGACAGACAAACACTGAAGCTTTCTTT.

V and J are TRBV7-2 and TRBJ1-2, with 7 bases matching TRBD1. The V segment lost 5 bases and the J segment 6 bases; nucleotides outside the gene matches: 9. Germline V CDR1 and CDR2: SGHTA, FQGNSA. This CDR3 spans 14 amino acids. The CDR3 nucleotides read TGTGCCAGCAGCCCTCACAGGGGCCAGAATGGCTACACCTTC. This translates into CASSPHRGQNGYTF. Drawing the rest from reference TRBV7-2 and TRBJ1-2, the complete variable domain is GAGVSQSPSNKVTEKGKDVELRCDPISGHTALYWYRQSLGQGLEFLIYFQGNSAPDKSGLPSDRFSAERTGGSVSTLTIQRTQQEDSAVYLCASSPHRGQNGYTFGSGTRLTVV.

The chain uses TRBV6-1 and TRBJ2-1; 16 bases match TRBD2. The CDR3 has 19 amino acids. CDR1 MNHNS and CDR2 SASEGT come from the germline V gene. Trimming removed 3 bases from V and 2 bases from J; junction bases left unmatched: 7. The CDR3 DNA sequence: TGTGCCAGCAGTGAGGGACTAGCGGGGGGGCTAGGACCCTACAATGAGCAGTTCTTC. The encoded protein is CASSEGLAGGLGPYNEQFF.

This chain links TRBV5-1 with TRBJ2-1; 11 bases map to TRBD2. The CDR3 runs 16 residues. Germline V CDR1 and CDR2: SGHRS, YFSETQ. The J segment lost 6 bases and the V segment lost 0 bases, leaving 5 bases of the junction unmatched. This CDR3 is CASSLGGTSGTNEQFF. The CDR3 nucleotides read TGCGCCAGCAGCTTGGGAGGGACTAGCGGAACCAATGAGCAGTTCTTC.

This clone occurred once. This chain connects TRBV6-5 to TRBJ1-1; no definite D call. The CDR3 consists of 14 residues. Trimming removed 5 bases at V and 1 base at J, with 11 bases between. The germline CDR1 and CDR2 sequences are MNHEY and SVGAGI. The CDR3 loop reads CASSQVVGNTEAFF. The CDR3 DNA reads TGTGCCAGCAGTCAGGTGGTGGGGAACACTGAAGCTTTCTTT.

The chain carries TRBV6-2 or TRBV6-3 and TRBJ1-1, with D unresolved. The CDR3 has 14 residues. V shed 0 bases and J shed 4 bases, with 9 bases lying between them. Looked up from germline, CDR1 is MNHEY and CDR2 is SVGEGT. CDR3 residues: CASSYSESATEAFF. The CDR3 region has the DNA TGTGCCAGCAGTTACTCTGAAAGCGCCACTGAAGCTTTCTTT.

The gene calls are TRBV2 and TRBJ2-7, with 9 bases lining up with TRBD2. The junction had 13 bases not matched to a gene; V was cut back by 8 bases and J by 2 bases. Germline CDR1 reads SNHLY; CDR2 reads FYNNEI. The CDR3 is 16 residues long. Here the CDR3 DNA reads TGTGCCAGCTTGGGACTAGCCATCGAAACAACCTACGAGCAGTACTTC. Residues: CASLGLAIETTYEQYF.

The chain uses TRBV5-1 and TRBJ1-1; D not certain. Between the trimmed V and J ends, which lost 1 base and 0 bases, there was a span of 4 bases. CDR3 length equals 13 residues. The germline gives CDR1 SGHRS, CDR2 YFSETQ. CDR3 in amino acids: CASSLLLNTEAFF. The CDR3 DNA reads TGCGCCAGCAGCTTGCTCCTGAACACTGAAGCTTTCTTT.

The rearrangement uses TRBV7-9 and TRBJ1-1; D is possibly TRBD1 (5 bases). The V end was cut by 1 base, the J end by 0 bases, with 6 bases between. The CDR3 is 14 amino acids. Germline CDR1 is SEHNR and CDR2 is FQNEAQ (reference sequence). CDR3 amino acids: CASSLGQLNTEAFF. CDR3 DNA: TGTGCCAGCAGCTTAGGACAGTTGAACACTGAAGCTTTCTTT.

This clone has a handful of counts. The chain recombines TRBV5-1 with TRBJ1-3, with TRBD1 as a possible D gene (6 bases). This CDR3 contains 17 residues. In germline, CDR1 is SGHRS, CDR2 YFSETQ. Trimming pared 1 base from V and 0 bases from J, leaving 14 bases between. The CDR3: CASSLSGDTSSGNTIYF. As DNA, the CDR3 is TGCGCCAGCAGCTTGTCAGGGGACACAAGCTCTGGAAACACCATATATTTT.

The chain employs TRBV5-4 and TRBJ2-1; 11 positions agree with TRBD2. Looked up from germline, CDR1 is SGHNT and CDR2 is YYREEE (reference sequence). The V segment lost 4 bases and the J segment 7 bases; nucleotides outside the gene matches: 13. The CDR3 is 17 residues long. In DNA, the CDR3 is TGTGCCAGCAGCGGGACTAGCGGTTGGGGGCAGTATAATGAGCAGTTCTTC. Protein sequence: CASSGTSGWGQYNEQFF.

The chain uses TRBV19 and TRBJ2-1; 8 nucleotides match TRBD1. V lost 10 bases and J lost 10; bases outside the gene matches: 18. Germline CDR1 is LNHDA and CDR2 is SQIVND (reference sequence). This CDR3 is built from 15 residues. CDR3 sequence reads: CATTPGRGLSGEQFF. Here the CDR3 DNA reads TGTGCCACCACCCCCGGCAGGGGGCTATCTGGAGAGCAGTTCTTC.

The table lists this clone with a count of one. The chain is built from TRBV2 and TRBJ2-2, with 8 bases matching TRBD1. This CDR3 has 14 residues. Germline V gives CDR1 SNHLY, CDR2 FYNNEI. J was trimmed by 7 bases and V by 8 bases; bases with no gene match: 9. The CDR3 loop is CASRQGAHGGELFF. CDR3 DNA: TGTGCCAGCCGCCAGGGGGCGCATGGCGGGGAGCTGTTTTTT.

Note on this clone: Other DNA sequences from this sample encode an identical CDR3 as well. This sequence joins TRBV5-8 and TRBJ1-4; 7 bases match TRBD1. Germline lookup yields CDR1 SGHTS and CDR2 YDEGEE. The CDR3 sequence is 15 residues long. The J segment lost 4 bases and the V segment lost 0 bases, leaving 3 bases of the junction unmatched. This CDR3 is CASSLGGQSNEKLFF. The CDR3 DNA follows: TGTGCCAGCAGCTTGGGGGGACAGAGTAATGAAAAACTGTTTTTT.

The chain links TRBV29-1 to TRBJ2-1, with 9 bases identical to TRBD2. This CDR3 region has 14 residues. Trimming removed 0 bases from V and 8 bases from J; junction bases left unmatched: 5. Germline V gene data show CDR1 as SQVTM and CDR2 as ANQGSEA. CDR3 sequence (DNA): TGCAGCGTTGAAGAGCGGGGGGGCGTCGATGAGCAGTTCTTC. Protein: CSVEERGGVDEQFF.

The J gene is TRBJ1-1, the V gene TRBV29-1, with TRBD1 as a possible D gene (5 bases). V dropped 8 bases and J dropped 0 bases, with 16 bases sitting between them. Germline CDR1 reads SQVTM; CDR2 reads ANQGSEA. The CDR3 consists of 14 residues. The CDR3 DNA sequence: TGCAGCCTTTCTAGGGGCGGAGTGAACACTGAAGCTTTCTTT. Its translation: CSLSRGGVNTEAFF.